These 25 T cell receptor beta chains share one sample of origin, sequenced in a study of CD8 T cells in Susac syndrome. The authors reverse transcribed about 0.45 to 1 ug RNA with random hexamers. TCRdb processed the immunoSEQ multiplex PCR reads anew with MiXCR; each CDR3 protein has one entry. The sample includes around 180,000 distinct CDR3 sequences, 94% of them seen just once. Sequences were obtained from CD4+ T cells from PBMCs. All receptors come from a human donor with Susac syndrome.

This rearrangement joins TRBV29-1 to TRBJ1-1, with D uncertain. CDR3 length: 12 amino acids. V lost 5 bases, J lost 1 base, and 8 bases lay in between. The germline V gene has CDR1 SQVTM and CDR2 ANQGSEA. This CDR3 is CSVSARNTEAFF. In DNA form, the CDR3 reads TGCAGCGTTTCCGCCCGGAACACTGAAGCTTTCTTT.

This chain joins TRBV9 and TRBJ2-2; D ambiguous. V lost 3 bases and J lost 8, with 11 bases in between. The CDR3 is 13 amino acids. CDR1 and CDR2 from the germline V gene are SGDLS and YYNGEE. The CDR3 here is CASSEQMRGELFF. Here the CDR3 DNA reads TGTGCCAGCAGCGAACAGATGAGGGGGGAGCTGTTTTTT.

The chain carries TRBV5-1 and TRBJ1-6; possible D gene TRBD1, 6 bases. Germline V gene sequence: CDR1 SGHRS, CDR2 YFSETQ. V gave up 4 bases and J gave up 6 bases, with 23 bases separating them. The CDR3 runs 18 residues. The CDR3: CASSLRQAVGSVNSPLHF. The CDR3 bases are TGCGCCAGCAGCCTACGACAGGCGGTGGGGTCCGTTAATTCACCCCTCCACTTT. Drawing the rest from reference TRBV5-1 and TRBJ1-6, the complete variable domain is KAGVTQTPRYLIKTRGQQVTLSCSPISGHRSVSWYQQTPGQGLQFLFEYFSETQRNKGNFPGRFSGRQFSNSRSEMNVSTLELGDSALYLCASSLRQAVGSVNSPLHFGNGTRLTVT.

This rearrangement joins TRBV29-1 to TRBJ2-7; D possibly uses TRBD1 or TRBD2 (5 bases each). V was clipped by 6 bases and J by 0 bases, with 9 bases between them. The CDR3 length is 12 residues. Germline values: CDR1 SQVTM, CDR2 ANQGSEA. The CDR3 spells CSVTGASYEQYF. For the CDR3, the DNA is TGCAGCGTGACCGGGGCCTCCTACGAGCAGTACTTC.

The chain has TRBV5-4 and TRBJ2-3; 9 nucleotides align to TRBD2. J gave up 5 bases and V 1 base, and 5 bases lay outside the gene matches. From germline, CDR1 is SGHNT and CDR2 YYREEE (reference sequence). CDR3 length: 15 residues. This chain's CDR3 is CASSLRASGVDTQYF. The CDR3 nucleotides are TGTGCCAGCAGCTTGCGTGCTAGCGGGGTAGATACGCAGTATTTT. The complete variable domain, with remaining parts taken from reference TRBV5-4 and TRBJ2-3, reads ETGVTQSPTHLIKTRGQQVTLRCSSQSGHNTVSWYQQALGQGPQFIFQYYREEENGRGNFPPRFSGLQFPNYSSELNVNALELDDSALYLCASSLRASGVDTQYFGPGTRLTVL.

This clonotype has a single count. In nucleotides, the CDR3 is TGTGCCAGCAGTTTAACTCGGGAGTACGAGCAGTACTTC. This sequence encodes CASSLTREYEQYF. This chain joins TRBV12-3 or TRBV12-4 and TRBJ2-7, with a possible D match to TRBD2 (6 bases). This CDR3 is built from 13 residues. Trimming removed 2 bases from V and 4 bases from J, with 9 bases in between.

This chain links TRBV12-3 or TRBV12-4 with TRBJ2-7, with D uncertain. With 5 bases removed from V and 2 bases from J, the gap between germline ends came to 13 bases. CDR3 size: 14 residues. The chain's CDR3 is CASSPPGSAYEQYF. CDR3 in DNA: TGTGCCAGCAGTCCTCCCGGGTCCGCCTACGAGCAGTACTTC.

This clonotype has only one observation. This rearrangement joins TRBV21-1 to TRBJ2-1; the table's D call, TRBD2, was not checked against the DNA. TRBV21-1 is flagged as a pseudogene. This CDR3 has 15 residues. This CDR3 reads CASSKMTSGYNEQFF. CDR3 in DNA: TGTGCCAGCAGCAAAATGACTAGCGGGTACAATGAGCAGTTCTTC.

The chain employs TRBV6-2 or TRBV6-3 and TRBJ2-7, with 10 bases that match TRBD2. The CDR3 runs 17 residues. V trimming: 6 bases; J trimming: 0 bases; junction bases outside the gene matches: 11. CDR1 and CDR2 (germline): MNHEY, SVGEGT. The CDR3 region is CASRTASGGPSSYEQYF. As DNA, the CDR3 is TGTGCCAGCAGGACGGCTAGCGGGGGCCCTAGCTCCTACGAGCAGTACTTC.

This clonotype was seen a handful of times. The chain recombines TRBV3-1 with TRBJ2-3; the D is unclear. This CDR3 is built from 12 residues. The germline CDR1 and CDR2 sequences are LGHDT and YNNKEL (reference sequence). The V gene lost 0 bases and the J gene lost 7 bases, with 5 bases spanning the gap. The CDR3 DNA reads TGTGCCAGCAGCCAAGATCAAAATACGCAGTATTTT. Protein sequence: CASSQDQNTQYF.

This chain joins TRBV14 and TRBJ2-3, with D uncertain. The CDR3 loop spans 14 amino acids. Trimming removed 0 bases from V and 4 bases from J, with 8 bases in between. Germline V gene sequence: CDR1 SGHDN, CDR2 FVKESK. CDR3 bases: TGTGCCAGCAGCCAAGATTTGGGCGCAGATACGCAGTATTTT. It codes for CASSQDLGADTQYF.

The gene calls are TRBV2 and TRBJ2-1; possibly TRBD1 for D (5 bases). Germline-derived CDR1 and CDR2 are SNHLY and FYNNEI. CDR3 length: 12 amino acids. Trimming removed 3 bases at V and 9 bases at J, with 9 bases between. CDR3 sequence: CASSEVGPEQFF. The DNA of the CDR3 is TGTGCCAGCAGTGAGGTGGGGCCTGAGCAGTTCTTC.

This chain joins TRBV2 and TRBJ2-1; the D call may be TRBD1 or TRBD2 (5 bases each). Germline V gene lookup returns CDR1 SNHLY and CDR2 FYNNEI. CDR3 length: 15 residues. With 1 base removed from V and 6 bases from J, the gap between germline ends came to 13 bases. CDR3: CASSEGGIGSNEQFF. The DNA for the CDR3 is TGTGCCAGCAGTGAAGGGGGGATAGGATCCAATGAGCAGTTCTTC.

The chain carries TRBV12-3 or TRBV12-4 and TRBJ2-3; D is possibly TRBD2 (6 bases). The CDR3 has 14 amino acids. Trimming removed 5 bases from V and 3 bases from J, with 12 bases in between. CDR3 in DNA: TGTGCCAGCAGTCAAAGCGGGTTAACAGATACGCAGTATTTT. Amino acid sequence: CASSQSGLTDTQYF.

This chain uses TRBV12-3 or TRBV12-4 with TRBJ1-2; D is possibly TRBD1 (6 bases). Trimming took 5 bases from V and 0 from J, leaving 13 bases between them. CDR3 length: 15 amino acids. The CDR3 DNA reads TGTGCCAGCAGTCGGCAGGGGCTAGCTAACTATGGCTACACCTTC. Encoded protein: CASSRQGLANYGYTF.

The chain uses TRBV29-1 and TRBJ1-1, with unresolved D. The CDR3 runs to 10 residues. Looked up from germline, CDR1 is SQVTM and CDR2 is ANQGSEA. Trimming removed 2 bases from V and 10 bases from J, with 8 bases in between. CDR3 sequence (DNA): TGCAGCGTTGAACAGGTTGCAGCTTTCTTT. It specifies CSVEQVAAFF.

The chain couples TRBV4-3 to TRBJ2-1; 8 bases align to TRBD1. The CDR3 totals 15 residues. Germline trimming cut 0 bases from V and 7 bases from J; bases unmatched to any gene: 5. The germline gives CDR1 LGHNA, CDR2 YSLEER. The CDR3 coding sequence is TGCGCCAGCAGCCAAGACCCAGGGGGCTTAAATGAGCAGTTCTTC. This translates into CASSQDPGGLNEQFF.

J is TRBJ1-3 and V is TRBV3-1; D is undetermined. The CDR3 is made up of 16 amino acids. Trimming removed 0 bases from V and 0 bases from J, with 9 bases in between. Looked up from germline, CDR1 is LGHDT and CDR2 is YNNKEL (reference sequence). The CDR3 nucleotides are TGTGCCAGCAGCCAAGAATACACATACTCTGGAAACACCATATATTTT. This sequence encodes CASSQEYTYSGNTIYF.

The chain employs TRBV7-8 and TRBJ2-2; the D gene is possibly TRBD2 (5 bases). Trimming took off 6 bases at V and 5 bases at J, with 16 bases between the two ends. The CDR3 consists of 15 residues. The germline gives CDR1 SGHVS, CDR2 FQNEAQ. CDR3 residues: CASSLFSRETGELFF. The CDR3 bases are TGTGCCAGCAGTTTATTTTCCCGGGAAACCGGGGAGCTGTTTTTT. The full variable domain, completed using reference TRBV7-8 and TRBJ2-2, is GAGVSQSPRYKVAKRGQDVALRCDPISGHVSLFWYQQALGQGPEFLTYFQNEAQLDKSGLPSDRFFAERPEGSVSTLKIQRTQQEDSAVYLCASSLFSRETGELFFGEGSRLTVL.

The chain combines TRBV2 with TRBJ1-5; TRBD1 agrees at 9 bases. Germline loops: CDR1 SNHLY, CDR2 FYNNEI. This CDR3 spans 14 amino acids. J gave up 2 bases and V 4 bases, and 0 bases lay outside the gene matches. The CDR3 bases are TGTGCCAGCAGTGGGGACAGGGGCAATCAGCCCCAGCATTTT. Translated: CASSGDRGNQPQHF.

The V gene is TRBV12-3 or TRBV12-4, the J gene TRBJ2-7; tentative D call: TRBD1 (6 bases). CDR3 size: 14 residues. V was pared by 0 bases and J by 0 bases, with 6 bases between. This CDR3 is CASSLAGHSYEQYF. The CDR3 DNA sequence: TGTGCCAGCAGTTTAGCGGGACACTCCTACGAGCAGTACTTC.

V is TRBV7-2 and J is TRBJ2-7; D perhaps matches TRBD1 (5 bases). V lost 7 bases and J lost 0, with 13 bases in between. CDR3 length equals 14 residues. In germline, CDR1 is SGHTA, CDR2 FQGNSA. CDR3 DNA: TGTGCCAGCACCCCGGGCAGGGCCTCCTACGAGCAGTACTTC. Translated: CASTPGRASYEQYF.

The rearrangement uses TRBV7-2 and TRBJ1-1; D remains unclear. The V gene's germline CDR1 is SGHTA and CDR2 FQGNSA. V was pared by 2 bases and J by 1 base, with 11 bases between. There are 15 residues in the CDR3. CDR3 residues: CASSLSFFGNTEAFF. The DNA for the CDR3 is TGTGCCAGCAGCTTAAGTTTTTTTGGGAACACTGAAGCTTTCTTT.

The chain joins TRBV5-1 to TRBJ1-1, with TRBD1 matching 7 bases. The CDR3 is made up of 14 amino acids. The junction had 7 bases not matched to a gene; V was cut back by 4 bases and J by 4 bases. Germline CDR1 SGHRS, CDR2 YFSETQ. The CDR3 protein is CASSVTGVGTEAFF. In DNA, the CDR3 is TGCGCCAGCAGCGTAACAGGGGTCGGCACTGAAGCTTTCTTT.

The genes are TRBV15 and TRBJ2-3, with D uncertain. CDR3 length: 14 residues. The germline V and J ends were trimmed by 1 base and 3 bases, with 8 bases remaining between them. Germline CDR1 LNHNV, CDR2 YYDKDF (reference sequence). The CDR3 is CATSRALTTDTQYF. In nucleotides, the CDR3 is TGTGCCACCAGCAGAGCATTGACGACAGATACGCAGTATTTT. Full variable domain (remainder filled in from reference TRBV15 and TRBJ2-3): DAMVIQNPRYQVTQFGKPVTLSCSQTLNHNVMYWYQQKSSQAPKLLFHYYDKDFNNEADTPDNFQSRRPNTSFCFLDIRSPGLGDTAMYLCATSRALTTDTQYFGPGTRLTVL.